What follows are 12 T cell receptor beta chains derived from one specimen sequenced in a study of cytomegalovirus exposure and HLA in healthy donors. A multiplex PCR was run with 60 Vbeta primers and 13 Jbeta primers. Sequencing used immunoSEQ multiplex PCR; TCRdb keeps in-frame clones, though not all of them. The sample includes tens of thousands of clones, roughly 77% seen only once; the top ten take roughly 14%. The source material was PBMCs. The receptor set was obtained from a woman between 40 and 50 years old in good health and CMV-seropositive.

This chain uses TRBV19 with TRBJ2-7; TRBD1 aligns across 9 bases. J lost 6 bases, V lost 7 bases, and 7 bases had no gene match. This CDR3 has 13 residues. Germline loops: CDR1 LNHDA, CDR2 SQIVND (reference sequence). CDR3 nucleotides: TGTGCCAGTACCAAGGGACAGGGAGGCGAGCAGTACTTC. It is translated as CASTKGQGGEQYF.

The chain recombines TRBV28 with TRBJ1-4, with D possibly being TRBD1 (5 bases). The CDR3 has 15 amino acids. The germline V gene encodes CDR1 MDHEN and CDR2 SYDVKM. Deletions cut 5 bases from V and 7 bases from J, with 17 bases between. The CDR3, as DNA: TGTGCCAGCAGTCTCCCTTTAGGGGTAACTGAAAAACTGTTTTTT. It encodes CASSLPLGVTEKLFF.

This clone was seen only a few times. This rearrangement joins TRBV10-2 to TRBJ2-3, with D perhaps TRBD1 (6 bases). The germline V gene encodes CDR1 WSHSY and CDR2 SAAADI. V was cut by 3 bases and J by 9 bases, with 19 bases left in between. This CDR3 spans 15 amino acids. In nucleotides, the CDR3 is TGCGCCAGCAGTGAAGCAGGGGCCTTAATCGAGACGCAGTATTTT. Translating it yields CASSEAGALIETQYF.

V and J are TRBV30 and TRBJ1-5; D unclear. The CDR3 extends over 14 amino acids. The ends were cut back, 0 bases at V and 4 bases at J, with 10 bases in the middle. Germline CDR1 GTSNPN, CDR2 SVGIG (reference sequence). The CDR3 spells CAWSVWQKNQPQHF. CDR3 bases: TGTGCCTGGAGTGTATGGCAGAAAAATCAGCCCCAGCATTTT.

The CDR3 DNA reads TGTGCCATCAGTGCCACAGGTCCCATAACCTACGAGCAGTACTTC. Its translation is CAISATGPITYEQYF. The gene calls are TRBV10-3 and TRBJ2-7; TRBD1 might be the D (5 bases). Trimming stripped 4 bases from V and 2 bases from J, with 15 bases between. The CDR3 covers 15 residues. Germline loops: CDR1 ENHRY, CDR2 SYGVKD.

This rearrangement joins TRBV19 to TRBJ1-1, with unresolved D. The CDR3 has 13 residues. The V end lost 7 bases, the J end lost 1 base, and 10 bases lay between the germline ends. Germline CDR1 reads LNHDA; CDR2 reads SQIVND (reference sequence). CDR3 region: CASTLIANTEAFF. CDR3 nucleotides: TGTGCCAGTACCCTAATAGCGAACACTGAAGCTTTCTTT.

The CDR3 coding sequence is TGTGCCAGCAGACTCACAGGGGAAGAAGAGACCCAGTACTTC. Its translation is CASRLTGEEETQYF. The chain is built from TRBV28 and TRBJ2-5; 7 nucleotides match TRBD1. This CDR3 contains 14 residues. CDR1 and CDR2 from the germline V gene are MDHEN and SYDVKM. V was pared by 6 bases and J by 3 bases, with 7 bases of the junction left unmatched.

This clone was detected only a few times. The V and J genes are TRBV6-5 and TRBJ2-5; the D is unclear. With the DNA end fitting TRBJ2-7 better, the J assignment may be wrong. Germline V gene data show CDR1 as MNHEY and CDR2 as SVGAGI. The CDR3 contains 11 residues. CDR3 amino acids: CASSFAGEQYF. CDR3 bases: TGTGCCAGCAGCTTTGCAGGCGAGCAGTACTTC.

CDR3 coding DNA: TGTGCCAGCAGCTTAAAAGTGGGGACTAGTGCCTTTTTTAATGAGCAGTTCTTC. It yields the protein CASSLKVGTSAFFNEQFF. This chain joins TRBV7-2 and TRBJ2-1; 8 bases map to TRBD2. Germline V gene data show CDR1 as SGHTA and CDR2 as FQGNSA. V was pared by 2 bases and J by 7 bases, with 16 bases of the junction left unmatched. CDR3 length: 18 residues.

The genes are TRBV6-1 and TRBJ1-5; D not certain. Looked up from germline, CDR1 is MNHNS and CDR2 is SASEGT. V was shortened by 3 bases and J by 0 bases, with 12 bases between the two germline ends. This CDR3 has 16 residues. DNA of the CDR3: TGTGCCAGCAGTGACCCGCGGAGGGCTAGCAATCAGCCCCAGCATTTT. Its protein is CASSDPRRASNQPQHF.

The chain is built from TRBV7-3 and TRBJ2-6, with TRBD2 matching 8 bases. The CDR3 length is 15 residues. The J segment lost 2 bases and the V segment lost 5 bases, leaving 2 bases of the junction unmatched. Germline V CDR1 and CDR2: SGHTA, FQGTGA. This CDR3 is CASSPGGAGANVLTF. In DNA, the CDR3 is TGTGCCAGCAGCCCCGGGGGGGCTGGGGCCAACGTCCTGACTTTC.

The V call is TRBV4-3, the J call TRBJ2-7; 10 bases agree with TRBD2. The germline gives CDR1 LGHNA, CDR2 YSLEER. The V and J ends lost 0 bases and 5 bases, in that order; junction bases with no gene match: 10. This CDR3 comprises 17 residues. CDR3 sequence (DNA): TGCGCCAGCAGCCAAGATATTGCGGGACTAGCGAAAAACGAGCAGTACTTC. Amino acid sequence: CASSQDIAGLAKNEQYF.